This is a list of T cell receptor beta chains from one sample in a study of post-analysis software for immune sequencing data. TCRdb re-analysed the PCR reads in MiXCR, keeping a single row per CDR3 protein. The data contain 700,000 to 800,000 distinct CDR3 sequences, just under 30% of them singletons. The specimen was blood. Source of these receptors: a girl aged 5-17 years with multiple sclerosis. Each CDR3 is given without its conserved first and last residue.

TRBJ2-4 | 14 | TRBV27 | ASNPGGGTYKNIQY
TRBJ2-1 | 13 | TRBV7-9 | ASSLAAGGVNEQF
TRBJ1-2 | 9 | TRBV20-1 | SAPEGTRYT
TRBJ1-5 | 12 | TRBV12-3/TRBV12-4 | ASGQTGGHQPQH
TRBJ2-1 | 16 | TRBV6-1 | ASSEGEGGQIDYNEQF
TRBJ2-5 | 13 | TRBV9 | ASSVLTGERETQY
- | 10 | TRBV7-9 | ASSRDIYEQY
TRBJ1-2 | 12 | TRBV25-1 | ASSEFGGWAGYT
TRBJ2-3 | 13 | TRBV28 | ASSLPRVGMDTQY
TRBJ2-1 | 14 | TRBV7-2 | ASSLGGGARYNEQF
TRBJ2-3 | 10 | TRBV29-1 | SVEDYTDTQY
TRBJ2-3 | 15 | TRBV29-1 | STEGTASTTSTDTQY
TRBJ1-2 | 14 | TRBV7-8 | ASSPSVPGTRGGYT
TRBJ2-3 | 14 | TRBV4-3 | ASSQDGPTSTDTQY
TRBJ2-1 | 13 | TRBV5-1 | ASSTTPGSVNEQF
TRBJ2-1 | 15 | TRBV20-1 | SARGWVGLAGHNEQF
TRBJ1-5 | 13 | TRBV6-5 | ASSYGLGGNQPQH
TRBJ2-7 | 12 | TRBV5-1 | ASSMTGSSYEQY
TRBJ2-7 | 12 | TRBV7-9 | ASSLRDRPVEQY
TRBJ1-4 | 15 | TRBV6-6 | ASSYRRTGGWNEKLF
TRBJ1-3 | 11 | TRBV7-2 | ASSLQLGNTIY
TRBJ1-1 | 13 | TRBV20-1 | SARNDPSGGSEAF
TRBJ2-5 | 12 | TRBV6-5 | ASSYAGAVETQY
TRBJ2-3 | 14 | TRBV28 | ASTPGLAGFTDTQY
TRBJ2-3 | 15 | TRBV12-3/TRBV12-4 | ASSLVRGRNPTDTQY
TRBJ2-1 | 12 | TRBV29-1 | SVVWATRYNEQF
TRBJ2-1 | 11 | TRBV7-7 | ASSYDRFNEQF
TRBJ2-4 | 11 | TRBV29-1 | SVTMTGADIQY
TRBJ1-5 | 12 | TRBV20-1 | SARDRGSVQPQH
TRBJ2-1 | 15 | TRBV6-5 | ASSYRRRVRSYNEQF
TRBJ2-7 | 9 | TRBV20-1 | SARGSWEQY
TRBJ2-5 | 13 | TRBV6-2/TRBV6-3 | ASSSAGTYQETQY
TRBJ1-2 | 13 | TRBV7-9 | ASSYAGGLNYGYT
TRBJ2-1 | 14 | TRBV7-2 | ASSLESGSAYNEQF
TRBJ2-5 | 13 | TRBV11-3 | ASSSGRGDEETQY
TRBJ1-4 | 12 | TRBV6-5 | ASSYKRAAGKLF
TRBJ2-1 | 12 | TRBV5-5 | ASSGIGSRDEQF
TRBJ2-1 | 13 | TRBV6-2/TRBV6-3 | ASSYSGASYNEQF
TRBJ1-5 | 12 | TRBV7-2 | ASSPTVGAQPQH